This T cell receptor (beta chain) was obtained from a study of technical replicates of blood from a handful of donors. Method: immunoSEQ multiplex PCR; TCRdb's copy keeps in-frame clones and lacks some. This table holds 74,000 or so clones, 75% to 95% found once. The CDR3 is 11 amino acids. Between the trimmed V and J ends, which lost 5 bases and 5 bases, there was a span of 3 bases. Germline V CDR1 and CDR2: SGHAT, FQNNGV. Sequencing was performed on T cells isolated from PBMCs. This sequence originates from a human donor in good health. This chain uses TRBV11-2 with TRBJ2-2; no clear D. This CDR3 is CASSPTGELFF. The CDR3 nucleotides read TGTGCCAGCAGCCCTACCGGGGAGCTGTTTTTT.